This T cell receptor (beta chain) was retrieved from a study of spatial heterogeneity in lung cancer. The CDR3 loop spans 14 amino acids. The junction had 5 bases not matched to a gene; V was cut back by 6 bases and J by 4 bases. Broader study findings: The study found that expanded intratumoral alpha and beta TCR counts tracked tumor mutation counts.

This clonotype is medium-sized by share. Its antigen is unknown. This sample's time point: sample taken at primary tumor resection. Sequencing of whole RNA from tumor, nontumor lung or frozen PBMC involved no sorting. Unique molecular identifiers, one per molecule, were present on every TCR cDNA molecule. TCRdb itself ran the 5' RACE reads through MiXCR, one entry per CDR3 protein. The table has 9,400 or so distinct CDR3 sequences, 8.7% seen once. The chain employs TRBV12-3 or TRBV12-4 and TRBJ1-1; 10 bases agree with TRBD1. This sequence was found in a female donor with early-stage non-small cell lung cancer. Here the sequenced sample was lung tumor tissue, taken at surgery. The CDR3 coding sequence is TGTGCCAGCAGAAACCGGGACAGGGGCACTGAAGCTTTCTTT. Its translation is CASRNRDRGTEAFF.